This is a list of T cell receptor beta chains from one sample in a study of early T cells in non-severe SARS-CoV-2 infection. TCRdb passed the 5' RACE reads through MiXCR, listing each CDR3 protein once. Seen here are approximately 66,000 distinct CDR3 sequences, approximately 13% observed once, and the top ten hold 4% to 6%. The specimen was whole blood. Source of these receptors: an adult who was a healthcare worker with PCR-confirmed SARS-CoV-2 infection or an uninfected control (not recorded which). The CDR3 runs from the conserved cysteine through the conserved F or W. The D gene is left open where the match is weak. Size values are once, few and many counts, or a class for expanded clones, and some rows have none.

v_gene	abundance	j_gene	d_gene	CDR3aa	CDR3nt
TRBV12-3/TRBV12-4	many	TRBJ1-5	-	CASSLQEQQPQHF	TGTGCCAGCAGTTTGCAGGAACAGCAGCCCCAGCATTTT
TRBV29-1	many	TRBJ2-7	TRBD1	CSGRTGGGSYEQYF	TGCAGCGGCCGGACAGGGGGAGGCTCCTACGAGCAGTACTTC
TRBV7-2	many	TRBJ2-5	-	CASSMRLEETQYF	TGTGCCAGCAGCATGCGGTTAGAAGAGACCCAGTACTTC
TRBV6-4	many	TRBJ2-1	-	CASSNDPFVYNEQFF	TGTGCCAGCAGTAACGACCCCTTCGTATACAATGAGCAGTTCTTC
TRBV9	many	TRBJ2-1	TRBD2	CASSLSGSSYNEQFF	TGTGCCAGCAGCCTTAGCGGGAGCTCCTACAATGAGCAGTTCTTC
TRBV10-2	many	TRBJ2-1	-	CASMTGVSYHEQFF	TGCGCCAGCATGACGGGAGTGTCTTACCATGAGCAGTTCTTC
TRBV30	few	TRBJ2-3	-	CAWTLSFSTDTQYF	TGTGCCTGGACCCTCTCCTTTAGCACAGATACGCAGTATTTT
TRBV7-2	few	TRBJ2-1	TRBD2	CASSFQLAGDNEQFF	TGTGCCAGCAGCTTCCAACTAGCGGGGGACAATGAGCAGTTCTTC
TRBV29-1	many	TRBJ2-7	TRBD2	CSALAGDPSYEQYF	TGCAGCGCACTAGCGGGAGACCCCTCCTACGAGCAGTACTTC
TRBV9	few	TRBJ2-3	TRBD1	CASSVATGQGARTDTQYF	TGTGCCAGCAGCGTAGCTACGGGGCAGGGGGCCCGCACAGATACGCAGTATTTT
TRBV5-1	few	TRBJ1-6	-	CASSLDGAQLNSPLHF	TGCGCCAGCAGCTTAGATGGGGCGCAACTTAATTCACCCCTCCACTTT
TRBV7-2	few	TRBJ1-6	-	CASSPNRVSPLHF	TGTGCCAGCAGCCCCAACAGGGTTTCACCCCTCCACTTT
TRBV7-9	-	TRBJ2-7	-	CASRASRQMGYEQYF	TGTGCCAGCAGAGCCTCCCGGCAGATGGGCTACGAGCAGTACTTC
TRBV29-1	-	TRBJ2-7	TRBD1	CSVESIRGQGAGEQYF	TGCAGCGTTGAATCGATCCGGGGACAGGGGGCTGGAGAGCAGTACTTC
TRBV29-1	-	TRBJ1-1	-	CSVEVPGTLNTEAFF	TGCAGCGTTGAGGTCCCGGGGACGTTGAACACTGAAGCTTTCTTT
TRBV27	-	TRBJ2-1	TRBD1	CASSRTGGYNEQFF	TGTGCCAGCAGTCGGACAGGGGGTTACAATGAGCAGTTCTTC
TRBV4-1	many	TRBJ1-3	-	CASSQESGGTIYF	TGCGCCAGCAGCCAAGAGTCAGGCGGGACCATATATTTT
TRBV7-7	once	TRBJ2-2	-	CASSLRTANTGELFF	TGTGCCAGCAGCTTACGGACAGCGAACACCGGGGAGCTGTTTTTT
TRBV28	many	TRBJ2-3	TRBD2	CASYSGLATDTQYF	TGTGCCAGCTATTCGGGACTAGCCACAGATACGCAGTATTTT
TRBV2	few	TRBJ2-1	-	CASSLLTGSSYNEQFF	TGTGCCAGCAGTCTTTTAACAGGGAGCTCCTACAATGAGCAGTTCTTC
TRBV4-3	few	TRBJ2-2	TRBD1	CASSRGRVTGELFF	TGCGCCAGCAGCAGGGGGCGAGTCACCGGGGAGCTGTTTTTT
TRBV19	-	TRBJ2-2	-	CASSRGQGANTGELFF	TGTGCCAGTAGCCGGGGCCAGGGTGCGAACACCGGGGAGCTGTTTTTT
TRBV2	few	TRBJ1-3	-	CASSEARQGNTIYF	TGTGCCAGCAGTGAAGCGCGTCAGGGGAACACCATATATTTT
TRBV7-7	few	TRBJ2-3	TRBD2	CASSRIAGETDTQYF	TGTGCTAGCAGCCGCATAGCGGGAGAAACAGATACGCAGTATTTT
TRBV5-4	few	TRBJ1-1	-	CASSYRENTEAFF	TGTGCCAGCAGCTACCGGGAGAACACTGAAGCTTTCTTT
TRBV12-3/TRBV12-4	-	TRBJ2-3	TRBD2	CASSSHPGGDTDTQYF	TGTGCCAGCAGTTCACACCCTGGGGGGGACACAGATACGCAGTATTTT
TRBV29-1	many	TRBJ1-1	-	CSAKNTEAFF	TGCAGCGCTAAGAACACTGAAGCTTTCTTT
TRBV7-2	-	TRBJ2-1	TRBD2	CASSSQPGLAGVEQFF	TGTGCCAGCAGCTCCCAACCGGGACTAGCGGGAGTTGAGCAGTTCTTC
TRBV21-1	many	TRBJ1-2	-	CASSKGAWGNYGYTF	TGTGCCAGCAGCAAAGGGGCGTGGGGGAACTATGGCTACACCTTC
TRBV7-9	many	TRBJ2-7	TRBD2	CASSSLAGAYEQYF	TGTGCCAGCAGCTCACTAGCGGGAGCCTACGAGCAGTACTTC
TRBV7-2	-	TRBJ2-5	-	CASSSRDTGQETQYF	TGTGCCAGCAGCTCCCGGGACACAGGTCAAGAGACCCAGTACTTC
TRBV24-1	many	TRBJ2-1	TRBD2	CARLAGGQEQFF	TGTGCCCGACTAGCGGGAGGTCAAGAGCAGTTCTTC
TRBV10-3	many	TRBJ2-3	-	CATGAITDTQYF	TGTGCCACTGGGGCTATCACAGATACGCAGTATTTT
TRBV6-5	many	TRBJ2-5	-	CASSYSARQETQYF	TGTGCCAGCAGTTACTCGGCCAGGCAAGAGACCCAGTACTTC
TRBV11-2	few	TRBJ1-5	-	CASSWSGNQPQHF	TGTGCCAGCAGCTGGTCAGGGAATCAGCCCCAGCATTTT
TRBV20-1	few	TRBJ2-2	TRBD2	CSATGGGTGELFF	TGCAGTGCTACCGGGGGGGGCACCGGGGAGCTGTTTTTT
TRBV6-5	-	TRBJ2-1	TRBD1	CASSLQGNEQFF	TGTGCCAGCAGTTTACAGGGGAATGAGCAGTTCTTC
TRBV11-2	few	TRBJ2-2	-	CASSSFGTGELFF	TGTGCCAGCAGCTCTTTTGGAACCGGGGAGCTGTTTTTT
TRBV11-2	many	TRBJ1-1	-	CASSLRWTVKNTEAFF	TGTGCCAGCAGCTTAAGGTGGACAGTGAAGAACACTGAAGCTTTCTTT
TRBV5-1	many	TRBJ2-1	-	CASSLTSYGNEQFF	TGCGCCAGCAGCTTGACTAGCTACGGCAATGAGCAGTTCTTC
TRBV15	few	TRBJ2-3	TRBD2	CATSRESAGVSTQYF	TGTGCCACCAGCAGAGAGTCAGCGGGGGTGTCGACGCAGTATTTT
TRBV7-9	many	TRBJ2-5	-	CASSFSAQETQYF	TGTGCCAGCAGCTTTAGCGCTCAAGAGACCCAGTACTTC